The rows below give T cell receptor beta chains drawn from one sample of a study of blood T cells in healthy people across ages. From the 5' RACE reads, TCRdb called clonotypes with MiXCR, one entry per CDR3 protein. The table includes 550,000 to 750,000 distinct CDR3 sequences, around 21% detected once. The sample comprised blood. The receptors were gathered from a man in his 70s in good health. Each CDR3 is given with its conserved first and last residue. The D gene is left open where the match is weak. Clone size is stated in some rows and not others, as once, few, many or a class when expanded.

CDR3nt,CDR3aa,v_gene,j_gene,abundance,d_gene
TGTGCCAGCAGCGCCTCGCTGTACGAGCAGTACTTC,CASSASLYEQYF,TRBV7-9,TRBJ2-7,.,.
TGTGCCAGCAGGACGACAGGGAAAGAGACCCAGTACTTC,CASRTTGKETQYF,TRBV6-6,TRBJ2-5,.,TRBD1
TGTGCCAGCAGCTTGCGGAGGGGACTGGGCGACGAGCAGTACTTC,CASSLRRGLGDEQYF,TRBV5-6,TRBJ2-7,many,.
TGCGCCAGCAGCCAAGTTCCGGCCAGCTCCTACAATGAGCAGTTCTTC,CASSQVPASSYNEQFF,TRBV4-1,TRBJ2-1,.,.
TGTGCCAGCAGTAATGACAAGAACACTGAAGCTTTCTTT,CASSNDKNTEAFF,TRBV12-3/TRBV12-4,TRBJ1-1,.,.
TGTGCCAGCAGCTCCCCCCCCGTAACAGATACGCAGTATTTT,CASSSPPVTDTQYF,TRBV7-9,TRBJ2-3,.,.
TGTGCCAGCACCGACGAAACCTACGAGCAGTACTTC,CASTDETYEQYF,TRBV27,TRBJ2-7,.,.
TGCAGTGCTAGAGATGGCCTAGATAGGGATGAGCAGTTCTTC,CSARDGLDRDEQFF,TRBV20-1,TRBJ2-1,.,.
TGTGCCAGCAGCTCTTCGCTAGGTAGCTACGAGCAGTACTTC,CASSSSLGSYEQYF,TRBV7-2,TRBJ2-7,.,.
TGTGCCAGCAGCTTAGGCTGGGACAAACGAAGCGCCGACAATGAGCAGTTCTTC,CASSLGWDKRSADNEQFF,TRBV7-2,TRBJ2-1,many,.
TGTGCCAGCAGTTCGAGACAGAGAATGAACACTGAAGCTTTCTTT,CASSSRQRMNTEAFF,TRBV12-3/TRBV12-4,TRBJ1-1,few,.
TGTGCCAGCACCCCCTTCGGGGCGGGAGAGACCCAGTACTTC,CASTPFGAGETQYF,TRBV6-6,TRBJ2-5,few,.
TGCGCCAGCAGCGTTTCCGGGACTAGCGGGAGTAATGAGCAGTTCTTC,CASSVSGTSGSNEQFF,TRBV5-1,TRBJ2-1,few,TRBD2
TGCGCCAGCAGCACGGAGTTAGGCACAGATACGCAGTATTTT,CASSTELGTDTQYF,TRBV5-1,TRBJ2-3,few,.
TGTGCCAGCAGCGGAAGGACAGGGGGCGAGACCCAGTACTTC,CASSGRTGGETQYF,TRBV11-2,TRBJ2-5,few,TRBD1
TGTGCCAGCAGTTTAGGGCTAGCGGGAGGAGATGCGCAGTATTTT,CASSLGLAGGDAQYF,TRBV12-3/TRBV12-4,TRBJ2-3,.,TRBD2
TGTGCCAGCAGTCCGGACAGACAACTGTTTTTT,CASSPDRQLFF,TRBV12-3/TRBV12-4,TRBJ1-4,.,.
TGTGCCAGCAAAAGGACTAGCGGGAGTCGCTACGAGCAGTACTTC,CASKRTSGSRYEQYF,TRBV28,TRBJ2-7,few,TRBD2
TGTGCCAGCAGTCCCGTGGAACTAACGGGAGTAGATGAGCAGTTCTTC,CASSPVELTGVDEQFF,TRBV28,TRBJ2-1,many,.
TGTGCCAGTACCCCGGACAGGGGGCGGCTCGGAAACACCATATATTTT,CASTPDRGRLGNTIYF,TRBV19,TRBJ1-3,.,TRBD1
TGTGCCAGCAGCCAAGGTCAGGGGTCCTATGGCTACACCTTC,CASSQGQGSYGYTF,TRBV28,TRBJ1-2,many,.
TGCGCCAGCAGCCAAGATCTAGTTGTAGATACGCAGTATTTT,CASSQDLVVDTQYF,TRBV4-1,TRBJ2-3,few,.
TGTGCCATCAGTGCTCAAGTGGCCGGGGAGCTGTTTTTT,CAISAQVAGELFF,TRBV10-3,TRBJ2-2,.,.
TGTGCCAGCAGTCCCAGGGGGCCGATGGCACTGGAGCAGTTCTTC,CASSPRGPMALEQFF,TRBV28,TRBJ2-1,once,TRBD1
TGTGCCAGCAGTTTAAGCGACAGGGCGGACACGCAGTATTTT,CASSLSDRADTQYF,TRBV27,TRBJ2-3,.,TRBD1
TGCAGGGTGGCTAGCGGGAGTGAGCAGTTCTTC,CRVASGSEQFF,TRBV20-1,TRBJ2-1,.,TRBD2
TGCAGTGCCGAGAAACCGGCGACTAGCGGGAGTCTCCTGTGGAACGAGCAGTACTTC,CSAEKPATSGSLLWNEQYF,TRBV20-1,TRBJ2-7,.,TRBD2
TGTGCCAGCAGTTACGCCCCTACAGGGGGCTCCTATAATTCACCCCTCCACTTT,CASSYAPTGGSYNSPLHF,TRBV6-5,TRBJ1-6,.,TRBD1
TGCAGTGCTATAAACTGGGAGGCTCGCACAGATACGCAGTATTTT,CSAINWEARTDTQYF,TRBV20-1,TRBJ2-3,few,.
TGCAGTGCTAGAGATCTAGCTCAGCTGGGAGAGCAGTTCTTC,CSARDLAQLGEQFF,TRBV20-1,TRBJ2-1,.,.
TGTGCCAGCAGCTTAGAGGCGCGGGAGCGTGGCGAGCAGTACTTC,CASSLEARERGEQYF,TRBV7-9,TRBJ2-7,.,TRBD2
TGTGCCAGCAGTCTAGCGGGAGGGCCCTGGACAGATACGCAGTATTTT,CASSLAGGPWTDTQYF,TRBV27,TRBJ2-3,once,TRBD2
TGTGCCAGCAGCTTATCCCCGGGACAGGGGTCGTACGAGCAGTACTTC,CASSLSPGQGSYEQYF,TRBV7-9,TRBJ2-7,many,TRBD1